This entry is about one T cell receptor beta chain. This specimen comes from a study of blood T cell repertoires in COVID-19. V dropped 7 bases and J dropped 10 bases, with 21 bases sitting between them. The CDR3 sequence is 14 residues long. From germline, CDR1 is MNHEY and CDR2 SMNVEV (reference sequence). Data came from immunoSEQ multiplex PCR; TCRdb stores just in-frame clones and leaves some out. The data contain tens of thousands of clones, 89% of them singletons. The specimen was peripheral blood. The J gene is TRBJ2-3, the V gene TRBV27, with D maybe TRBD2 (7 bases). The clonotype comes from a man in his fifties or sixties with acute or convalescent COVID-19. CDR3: CASKQGPPAGAQYF. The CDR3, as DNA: TGTGCCAGCAAACAGGGACCCCCCGCGGGAGCGCAGTATTTT.